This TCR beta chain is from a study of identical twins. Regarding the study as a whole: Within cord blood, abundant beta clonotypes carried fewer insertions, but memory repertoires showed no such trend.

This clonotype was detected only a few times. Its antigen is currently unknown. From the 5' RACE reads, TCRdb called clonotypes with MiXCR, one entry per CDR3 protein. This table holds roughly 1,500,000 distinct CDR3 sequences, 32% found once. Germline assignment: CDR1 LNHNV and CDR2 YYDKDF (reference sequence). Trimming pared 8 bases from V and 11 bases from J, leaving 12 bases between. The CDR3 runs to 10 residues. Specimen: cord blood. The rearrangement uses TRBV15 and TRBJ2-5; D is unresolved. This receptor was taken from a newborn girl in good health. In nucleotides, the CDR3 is TGTGCCACCGGGGTTATCCAGCAGTACTTC. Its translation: CATGVIQQYF. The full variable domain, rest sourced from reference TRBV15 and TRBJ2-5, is DAMVIQNPRYQVTQFGKPVTLSCSQTLNHNVMYWYQQKSSQAPKLLFHYYDKDFNNEADTPDNFQSRRPNTSFCFLDIRSPGLGDTAMYLCATGVIQQYFGPGTRLLVL.